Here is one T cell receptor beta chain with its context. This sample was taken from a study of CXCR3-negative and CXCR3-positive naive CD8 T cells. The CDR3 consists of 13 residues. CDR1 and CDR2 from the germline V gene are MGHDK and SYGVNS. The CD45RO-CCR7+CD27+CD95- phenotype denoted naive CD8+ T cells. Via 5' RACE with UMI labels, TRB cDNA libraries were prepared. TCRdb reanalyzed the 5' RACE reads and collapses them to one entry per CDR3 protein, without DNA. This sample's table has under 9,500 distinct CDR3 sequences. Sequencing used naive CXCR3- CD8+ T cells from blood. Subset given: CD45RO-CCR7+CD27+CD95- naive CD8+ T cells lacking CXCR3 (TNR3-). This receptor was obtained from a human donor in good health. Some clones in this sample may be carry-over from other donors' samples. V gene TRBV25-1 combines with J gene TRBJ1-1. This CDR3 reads CASSVGPNTEAFF.